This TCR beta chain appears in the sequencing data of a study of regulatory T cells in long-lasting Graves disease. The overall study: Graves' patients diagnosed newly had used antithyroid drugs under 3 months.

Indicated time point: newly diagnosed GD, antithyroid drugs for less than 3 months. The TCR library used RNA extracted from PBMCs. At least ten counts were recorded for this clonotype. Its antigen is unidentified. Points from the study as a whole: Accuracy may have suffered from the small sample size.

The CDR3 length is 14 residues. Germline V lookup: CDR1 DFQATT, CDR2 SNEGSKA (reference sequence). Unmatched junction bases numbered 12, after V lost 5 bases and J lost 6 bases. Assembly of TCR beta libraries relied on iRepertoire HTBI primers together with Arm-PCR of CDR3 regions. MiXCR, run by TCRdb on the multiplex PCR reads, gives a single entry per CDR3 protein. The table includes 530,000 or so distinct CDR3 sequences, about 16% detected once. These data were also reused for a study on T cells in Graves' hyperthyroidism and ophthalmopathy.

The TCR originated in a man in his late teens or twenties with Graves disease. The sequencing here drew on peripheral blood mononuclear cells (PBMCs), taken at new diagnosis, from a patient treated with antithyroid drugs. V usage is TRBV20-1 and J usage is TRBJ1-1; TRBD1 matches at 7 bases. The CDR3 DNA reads TGCAGTGCTGGTCAGACAGGGAGCGGGGCTGAAGCTTTCTTT. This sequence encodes CSAGQTGSGAEAFF.